This TCR beta chain was profiled in a study of blood T cell repertoires in COVID-19 (dated by TCRdb to about 2020). For the wider study: The collaborator samples originated in the United States, Italy and Spain and spanned the acute and convalescent phases of COVID-19. Deeply sampled blood TCRbeta repertoires from subjects exposed to, actively infected with, or recovered from COVID-19 were included in the dataset. A de-identified subject ID, COVID-19 status, age in years and sex were almost always included in the sample metadata. The material from the prospective study consisted of cDNA or gDNA derived from T cells, B-cell-depleted T cells, or PBMCs. The repertoires were made available in a free public database intended to serve as a resource for research on the immune response to SARS-CoV-2. The samples were drawn from the first 160 participants of the ongoing ImmuneRACE study and from 1,254 subjects provided by 6 global collaborators. HLA class I and class II types, where available, came from metadata supplied by the sample provider rather than from assay-based typing.

Worth noting for this clone: Its specific antigen is unknown. Base quality data are lacking; no much larger clone is found one base away.

The immunoSEQ Assay, a bias-controlled multiplex PCR, was used to amplify TCRbeta CDR3 regions from genomic DNA. For the original study's pipeline: Within the assay, amplification of reference gene primers was used to estimate how many nucleated cells each sample contained. To quantify the absolute abundance of each unique TCRbeta CDR3 rearrangement, sequence reads were collapsed and filtered. Productive Simpson clonality was computed per sample as the square root of Simpson's diversity index over productive rearrangements. Sourced from immuneACCESS, this table was stored by TCRdb with only in-frame sequences that have V and J called. A share of the clones is absent; for the studies checked, an unresolved V gene accounts for under half, and the remainder has no known explanation. From that table come the V and J calls and clone size; the DNA was used to work out D and trimming. This sample lists 400,000 to 550,000 clones; roughly nine tenths were detected once. The top ten constitute about 2% of the sample.

General conclusions and limits of the study: The amount of clinical and demographic metadata varied by source and participant and was provided uncurated.

Participants in the prospective study were aged about 18 to 90 years, lived in 24 United States geographic areas, and enrolled through a virtual design. Cohort assignment in the prospective study relied on participant-reported clinical history from a screening survey and a study questionnaire. In the prospective study, mobile phlebotomists collected whole blood, serum and a nasopharyngeal or oropharyngeal swab from each participant. Participants in the prospective study had the option to provide additional blood draws and questionnaires over an approximately 2-month period. Blood samples from the prospective study were shipped frozen or at room temperature prior to DNA extraction. Input material: PBMCs or T cells enriched from blood (not recorded which). This TCR was recovered from a young woman with acute COVID-19.

The CDR3 loop reads CATRRGEDKQYF. The DNA sequence is as follows: TGTGCCACCCGGCGGGGGGAAGATAAGCAGTACTTC. The sequence joins TRBV7-2 to TRBJ2-7; 8 junctional bases match TRBD2. Ends trimmed: V by 10 bases, J by 8 bases; bases unmatched to a gene: 10. From the cysteine up to the phenylalanine, the CDR3 has a length of 12 residues. The CDR3 DNA has 36 bases and is translated from base 1. For CDR1 and CDR2, the germline V gene lists SGHTA and FQGNSA.